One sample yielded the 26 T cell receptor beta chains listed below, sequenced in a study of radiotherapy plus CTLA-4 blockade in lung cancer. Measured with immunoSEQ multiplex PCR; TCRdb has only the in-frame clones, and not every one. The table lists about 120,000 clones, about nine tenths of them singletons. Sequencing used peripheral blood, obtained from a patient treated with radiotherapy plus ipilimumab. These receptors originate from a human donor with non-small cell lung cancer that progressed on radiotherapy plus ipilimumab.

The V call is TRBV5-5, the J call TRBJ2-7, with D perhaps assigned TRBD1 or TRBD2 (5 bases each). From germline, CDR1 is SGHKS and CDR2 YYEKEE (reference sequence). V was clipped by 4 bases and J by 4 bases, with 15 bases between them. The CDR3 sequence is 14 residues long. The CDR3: CASSEAGTGYEQYF. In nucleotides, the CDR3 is TGTGCCAGCAGCGAGGCCGGGACGGGGTACGAGCAGTACTTC.

The CDR3 loop reads CATSRGGPSQETQYF. CDR3 sequence (DNA): TGTGCCACCAGCAGGGGGGGACCTTCCCAGGAGACCCAGTACTTC. The chain links TRBV15 to TRBJ2-5; D is possibly TRBD2 (6 bases). V was trimmed by 3 bases and J by 5 bases, leaving 16 bases between them. The germline V gene encodes CDR1 LNHNV and CDR2 YYDKDF (reference sequence). The CDR3 covers 15 residues.

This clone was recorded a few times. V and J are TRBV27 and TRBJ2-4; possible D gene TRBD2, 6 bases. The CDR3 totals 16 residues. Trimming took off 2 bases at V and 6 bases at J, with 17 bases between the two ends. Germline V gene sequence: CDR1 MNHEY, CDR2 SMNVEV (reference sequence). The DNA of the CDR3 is TGTGCCAGCAGTTTAGGGCCGCCGGACTACCCAAACATTCAGTACTTC. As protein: CASSLGPPDYPNIQYF.

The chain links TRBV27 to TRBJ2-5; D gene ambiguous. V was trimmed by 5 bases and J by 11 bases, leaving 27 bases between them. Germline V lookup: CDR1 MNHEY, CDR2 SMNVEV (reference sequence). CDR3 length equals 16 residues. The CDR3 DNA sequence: TGTGCCAGCAGTCCCTACTCAGTCCTCGGCAATGGAGAGCAGTACTTC. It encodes CASSPYSVLGNGEQYF.

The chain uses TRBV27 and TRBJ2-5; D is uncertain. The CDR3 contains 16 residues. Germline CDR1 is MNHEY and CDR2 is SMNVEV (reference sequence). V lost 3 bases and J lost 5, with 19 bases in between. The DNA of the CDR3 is TGTGCCAGCAGTTTGACCCCCGCCGGGTCTAAGGAGACCCAGTACTTC. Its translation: CASSLTPAGSKETQYF.

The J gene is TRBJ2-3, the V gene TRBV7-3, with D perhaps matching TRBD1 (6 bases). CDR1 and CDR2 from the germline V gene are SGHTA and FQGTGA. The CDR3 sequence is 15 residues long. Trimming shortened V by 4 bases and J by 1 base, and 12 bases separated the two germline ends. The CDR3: CASSSGSGGTDTQYF. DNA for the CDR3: TGTGCCAGCAGCTCGGGCTCAGGGGGCACAGATACGCAGTATTTT.

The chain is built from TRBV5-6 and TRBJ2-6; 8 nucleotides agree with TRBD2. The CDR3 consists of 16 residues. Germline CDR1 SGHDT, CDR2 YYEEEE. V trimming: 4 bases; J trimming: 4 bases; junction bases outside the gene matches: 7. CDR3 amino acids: CASSPGGTSGANVLTF. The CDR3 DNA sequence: TGTGCCAGCAGCCCGGGGGGGACCTCCGGGGCCAACGTCCTGACTTTC.

The CDR3 bases are TGTGCCAGCAGTGAGTACGGCGGGAGGATTCCCTACGAGCAGTACTTC. Translated: CASSEYGGRIPYEQYF. The chain recombines TRBV6-1 with TRBJ2-7; TRBD2 matches 8 bases. From germline, CDR1 is MNHNS and CDR2 SASEGT. With V trimmed by 3 bases and J by 2 bases, 9 bases remained unmatched. There are 16 residues in the CDR3.

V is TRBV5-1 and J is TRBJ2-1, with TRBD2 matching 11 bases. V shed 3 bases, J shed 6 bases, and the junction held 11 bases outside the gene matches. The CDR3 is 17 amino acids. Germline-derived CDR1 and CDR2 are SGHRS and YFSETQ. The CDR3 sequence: CASSYGTSGGLGNEQFF. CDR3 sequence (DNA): TGCGCCAGCAGCTACGGGACTAGCGGAGGATTGGGCAATGAGCAGTTCTTC. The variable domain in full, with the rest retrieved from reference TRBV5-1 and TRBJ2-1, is KAGVTQTPRYLIKTRGQQVTLSCSPISGHRSVSWYQQTPGQGLQFLFEYFSETQRNKGNFPGRFSGRQFSNSRSEMNVSTLELGDSALYLCASSYGTSGGLGNEQFFGPGTRLTVL.

The CDR3, as DNA: TGCAGTGCTAGAGGTGCTCAGCCCCAGCATTTT. Translation gives CSARGAQPQHF. The chain joins TRBV20-1 to TRBJ1-5; no clear D. V lost 1 base and J lost 6, with 4 bases in between. Germline CDR1 reads DFQATT; CDR2 reads SNEGSKA (reference sequence). The CDR3 extends over 11 amino acids.

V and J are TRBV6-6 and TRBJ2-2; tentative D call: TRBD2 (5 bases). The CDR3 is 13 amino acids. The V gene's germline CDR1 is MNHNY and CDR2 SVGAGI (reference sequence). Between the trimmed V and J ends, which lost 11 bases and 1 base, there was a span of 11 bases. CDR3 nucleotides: TGTGCCGGACGGGGTGGGAACACCGGGGAGCTGTTTTTT. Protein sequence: CAGRGGNTGELFF.

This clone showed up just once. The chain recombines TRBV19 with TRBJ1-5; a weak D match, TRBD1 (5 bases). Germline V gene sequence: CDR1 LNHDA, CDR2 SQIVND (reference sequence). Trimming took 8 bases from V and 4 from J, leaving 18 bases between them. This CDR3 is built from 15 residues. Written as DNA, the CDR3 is TGTGCCAGTTCTCCCAGGGAGATCGTGAATCAGCCCCAGCATTTT. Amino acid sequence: CASSPREIVNQPQHF.

Here the CDR3 DNA reads TGTGCCAGTAGTTCTCACGGGACCCCTCAAGAGACCCAGTACTTC. It translates to CASSSHGTPQETQYF. V gene TRBV19 combines with J gene TRBJ2-5, with D perhaps being TRBD1 or TRBD2 (5 bases each). The CDR3 covers 15 residues. CDR1 LNHDA and CDR2 SQIVND come from the germline V gene (reference sequence). V dropped 5 bases and J dropped 2 bases, with 15 bases sitting between them.

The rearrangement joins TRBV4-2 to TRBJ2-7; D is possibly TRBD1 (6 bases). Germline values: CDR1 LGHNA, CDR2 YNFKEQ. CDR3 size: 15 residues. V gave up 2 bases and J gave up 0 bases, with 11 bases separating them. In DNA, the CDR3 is TGTGCCAGCAGCCAAAACAGGGACGTCTCCTACGAGCAGTACTTC. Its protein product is CASSQNRDVSYEQYF.

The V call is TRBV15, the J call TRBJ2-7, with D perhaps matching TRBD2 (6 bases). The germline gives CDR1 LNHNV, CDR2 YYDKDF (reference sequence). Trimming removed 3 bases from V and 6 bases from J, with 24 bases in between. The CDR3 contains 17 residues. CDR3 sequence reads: CATSRARRDGGMGEQYF. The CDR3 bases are TGTGCCACCAGCAGGGCTCGTAGAGACGGAGGGATGGGCGAGCAGTACTTC.

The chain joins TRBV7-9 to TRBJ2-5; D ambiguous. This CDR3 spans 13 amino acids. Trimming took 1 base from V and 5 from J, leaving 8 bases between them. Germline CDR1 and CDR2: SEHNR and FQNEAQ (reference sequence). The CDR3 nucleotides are TGTGCCAGCAGCTTAGGTACCGGGGAGACCCAGTACTTC. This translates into CASSLGTGETQYF.

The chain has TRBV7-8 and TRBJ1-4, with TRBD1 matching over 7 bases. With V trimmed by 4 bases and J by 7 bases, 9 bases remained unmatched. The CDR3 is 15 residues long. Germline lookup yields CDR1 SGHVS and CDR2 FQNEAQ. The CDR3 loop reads CASSSRGSGLEKLFF. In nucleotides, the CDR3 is TGTGCCAGCAGCTCCAGGGGGTCTGGGCTTGAAAAACTGTTTTTT.

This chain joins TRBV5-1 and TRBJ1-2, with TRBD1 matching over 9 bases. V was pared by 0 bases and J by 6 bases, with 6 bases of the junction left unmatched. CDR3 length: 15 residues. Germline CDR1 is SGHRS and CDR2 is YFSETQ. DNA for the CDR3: TGCGCCAGCAGCTTGGGGACAGGGGACGAGAATGGCTACACCTTC. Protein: CASSLGTGDENGYTF.

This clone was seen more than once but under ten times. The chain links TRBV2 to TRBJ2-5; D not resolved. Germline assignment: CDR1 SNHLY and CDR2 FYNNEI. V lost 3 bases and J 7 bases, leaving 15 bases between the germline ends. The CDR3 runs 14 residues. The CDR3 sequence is CASSETLLLGTQYF. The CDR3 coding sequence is TGTGCCAGCAGTGAGACCCTACTTTTGGGGACCCAGTACTTC.

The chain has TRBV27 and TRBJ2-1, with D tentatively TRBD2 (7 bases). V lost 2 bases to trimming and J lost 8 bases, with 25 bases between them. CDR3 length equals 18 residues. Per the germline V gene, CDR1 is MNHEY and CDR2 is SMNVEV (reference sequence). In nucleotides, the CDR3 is TGTGCCAGCAGTTTAAGGCGCGCGGGCAGCGGAGGGGGGGATGAGCAGTTCTTC. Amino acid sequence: CASSLRRAGSGGGDEQFF.

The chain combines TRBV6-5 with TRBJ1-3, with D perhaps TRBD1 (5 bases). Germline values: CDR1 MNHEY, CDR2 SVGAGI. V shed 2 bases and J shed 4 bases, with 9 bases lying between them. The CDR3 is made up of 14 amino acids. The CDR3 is CASSYEGSGNTIYF. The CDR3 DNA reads TGTGCCAGCAGTTACGAGGGGTCCGGAAACACCATATATTTT.

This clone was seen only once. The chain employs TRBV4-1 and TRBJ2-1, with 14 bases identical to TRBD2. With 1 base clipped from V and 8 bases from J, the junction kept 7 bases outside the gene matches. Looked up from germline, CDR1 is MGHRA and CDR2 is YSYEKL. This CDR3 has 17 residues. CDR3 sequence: CASSQVSRLAGGDEQFF. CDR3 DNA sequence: TGCGCCAGCAGCCAAGTAAGCCGACTAGCGGGAGGGGATGAGCAGTTCTTC.

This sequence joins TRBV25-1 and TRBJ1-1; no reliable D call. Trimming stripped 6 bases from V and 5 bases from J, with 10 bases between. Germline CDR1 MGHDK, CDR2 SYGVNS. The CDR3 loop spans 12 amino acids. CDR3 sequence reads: CASSPGKTEAFF. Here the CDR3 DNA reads TGTGCCAGCAGCCCCGGGAAAACTGAAGCTTTCTTT.

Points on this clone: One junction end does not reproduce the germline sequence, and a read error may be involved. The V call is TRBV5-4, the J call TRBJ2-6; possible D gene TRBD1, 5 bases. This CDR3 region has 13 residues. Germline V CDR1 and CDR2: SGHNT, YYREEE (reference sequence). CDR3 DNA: TGTGCCAGCAGCTCATCTGGGGCCGACGTCCTGACTTTC. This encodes CASSSSGADVLTF.

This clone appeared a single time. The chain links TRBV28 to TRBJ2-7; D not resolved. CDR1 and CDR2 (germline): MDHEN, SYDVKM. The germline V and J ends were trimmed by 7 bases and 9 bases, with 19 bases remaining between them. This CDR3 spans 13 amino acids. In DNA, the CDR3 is TGTGCCAGCAATTCACAGCGCCCCGCGATGCAGTACTTC. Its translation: CASNSQRPAMQYF.

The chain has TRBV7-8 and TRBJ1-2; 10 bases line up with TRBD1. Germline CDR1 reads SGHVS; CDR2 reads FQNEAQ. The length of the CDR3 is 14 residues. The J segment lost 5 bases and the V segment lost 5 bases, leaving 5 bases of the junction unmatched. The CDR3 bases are TGTGCCAGCAGCGCGACAGGGGGCAATTATGGCTACACCTTC. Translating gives CASSATGGNYGYTF.